This T cell receptor beta chain derives from a study of T-cell memory formation after mild COVID-19. Findings and caveats of the study: Cross-reactive memory seemingly joined, as some responding clones were found in pre-infection memory. Clones contracting day 15 to 85 were balanced CD4/CD8; later expanders leaned CD4+.

CDR3 length: 14 residues. Per germline, CDR1 MNHEY and CDR2 SVGEGT. With V trimmed by 6 bases and J by 2 bases, 2 bases remained unmatched. About this clonotype itself: Its matching antigen is unknown.

5'RACE with constant-segment primers built TCRalpha and TCRbeta cDNA libraries with UMIs. TCRdb recomputed calls from the 5' RACE reads with MiXCR, one row per CDR3 protein. The repertoire consists of around 310,000 distinct CDR3 sequences, with about 20% occurring once and the leading ten covering roughly 23%. This TCR was sampled from a man aged 18 to 30 who had mild COVID-19 (a few samples of this study predate the infection). Cell type and time point are not known. The material sequenced was PBMCs or a T cell subset sorted from them (not recorded which). This chain joins TRBV6-2 or TRBV6-3 and TRBJ2-2; 8 bases are a match to TRBD2. CDR3 in DNA: TGTGCCAGCAGGGGACTAGTTAACACCGGGGAGCTGTTTTTT. As protein: CASRGLVNTGELFF.